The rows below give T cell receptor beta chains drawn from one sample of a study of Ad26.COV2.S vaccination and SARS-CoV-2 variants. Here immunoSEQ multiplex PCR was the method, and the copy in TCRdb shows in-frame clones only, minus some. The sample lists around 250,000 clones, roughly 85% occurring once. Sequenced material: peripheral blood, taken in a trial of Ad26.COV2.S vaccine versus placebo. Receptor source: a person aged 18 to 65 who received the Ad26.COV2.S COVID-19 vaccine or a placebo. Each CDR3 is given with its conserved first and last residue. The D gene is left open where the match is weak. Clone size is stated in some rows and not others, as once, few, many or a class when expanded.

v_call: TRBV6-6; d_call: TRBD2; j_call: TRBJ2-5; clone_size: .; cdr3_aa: CASSSLGGVGETQYF; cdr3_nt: TGTGCCAGCAGTTCCCTGGGGGGGGTTGGAGAGACCCAGTACTTC
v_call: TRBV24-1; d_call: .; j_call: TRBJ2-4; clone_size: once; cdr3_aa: CATSEGTGLAKNIQYF; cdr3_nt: TGTGCCACCAGTGAGGGAACAGGTCTAGCCAAAAACATTCAGTACTTC
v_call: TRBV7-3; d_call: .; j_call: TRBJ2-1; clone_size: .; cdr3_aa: CASSLTGRGDEQFF; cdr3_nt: TGTGCCAGCAGCTTAACTGGCAGAGGCGATGAGCAGTTCTTC
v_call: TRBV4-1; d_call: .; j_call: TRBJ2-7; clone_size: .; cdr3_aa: CASSQVESLSTYEQYF; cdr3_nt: TGCGCCAGCAGCCAAGTTGAGTCATTGAGTACCTACGAGCAGTACTTC
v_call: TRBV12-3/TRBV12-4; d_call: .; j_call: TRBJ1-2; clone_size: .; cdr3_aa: CASSFPGYYGYTF; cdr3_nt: TGTGCCAGCAGTTTCCCGGGATACTATGGCTACACCTTC
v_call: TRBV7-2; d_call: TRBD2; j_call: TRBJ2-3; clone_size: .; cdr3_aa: CASSPLLAATDTQYF; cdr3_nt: TGTGCCAGCAGCCCTTTACTAGCGGCCACAGATACGCAGTATTTT
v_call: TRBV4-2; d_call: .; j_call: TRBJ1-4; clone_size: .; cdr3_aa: CASSQDRATNEKLFF; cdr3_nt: TGTGCCAGCAGCCAAGACCGTGCAACTAATGAAAAACTGTTTTTT
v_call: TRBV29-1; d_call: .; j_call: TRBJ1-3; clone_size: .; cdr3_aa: CSVEAGEAHSGNTIYF; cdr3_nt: TGCAGCGTTGAAGCGGGGGAGGCACACTCTGGAAACACCATATATTTT
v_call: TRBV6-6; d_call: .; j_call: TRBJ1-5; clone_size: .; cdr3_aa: CASSSPGLNQPQHF; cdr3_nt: TGTGCCAGCAGTTCGCCGGGACTCAATCAGCCCCAGCATTTT
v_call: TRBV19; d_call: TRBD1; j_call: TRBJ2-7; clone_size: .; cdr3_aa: CASSLTRDRAYEQYF; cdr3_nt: TGTGCCAGTAGTCTGACCCGGGACAGGGCCTACGAGCAGTACTTC
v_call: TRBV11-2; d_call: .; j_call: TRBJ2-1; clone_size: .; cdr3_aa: CASSLGGRGSYNEQFF; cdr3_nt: TGTGCCAGCAGCTTAGGGGGGCGCGGTTCCTACAATGAGCAGTTCTTC
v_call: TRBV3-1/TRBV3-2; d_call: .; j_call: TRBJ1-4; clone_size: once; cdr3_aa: CASSHGGVEGSNEKLFF; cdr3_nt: TGTGCCAGCAGCCACGGTGGGGTGGAGGGGAGTAATGAAAAACTGTTTTTT
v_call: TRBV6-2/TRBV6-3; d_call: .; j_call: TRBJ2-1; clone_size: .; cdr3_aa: CASSSLATYNEQFF; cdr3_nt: TGTGCCAGCAGTTCACTCGCTACCTACAATGAGCAGTTCTTC
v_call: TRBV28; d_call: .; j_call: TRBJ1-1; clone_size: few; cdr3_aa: CASSYPSTVNTEAFF; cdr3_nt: TGTGCCAGCAGTTACCCCTCCACAGTGAACACTGAAGCTTTCTTT
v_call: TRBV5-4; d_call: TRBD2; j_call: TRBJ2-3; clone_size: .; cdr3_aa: CASSLVSGGTDTQYF; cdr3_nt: TGTGCCAGCAGCTTGGTTAGCGGGGGCACAGATACGCAGTATTTT
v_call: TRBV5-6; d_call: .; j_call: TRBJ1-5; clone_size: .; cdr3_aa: CASSFSSSGSFNQPQHF; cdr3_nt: TGTGCCAGCAGCTTCTCGAGTAGTGGAAGCTTCAATCAGCCCCAGCATTTT
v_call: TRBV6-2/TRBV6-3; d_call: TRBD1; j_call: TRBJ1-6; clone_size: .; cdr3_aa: CASSNRQGGIYNSPLHF; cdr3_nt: TGTGCCAGCAGTAACAGACAGGGGGGAATCTATAATTCACCCCTCCACTTT
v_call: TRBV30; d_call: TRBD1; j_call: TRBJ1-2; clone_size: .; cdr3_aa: CAWSVAGGDYGYTF; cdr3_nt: TGTGCCTGGAGTGTAGCAGGGGGGGACTATGGCTACACCTTC
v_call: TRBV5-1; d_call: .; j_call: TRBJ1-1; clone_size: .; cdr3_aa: CASERGPNTEAFF; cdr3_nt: TGCGCCAGCGAGCGGGGACCGAACACTGAAGCTTTCTTT
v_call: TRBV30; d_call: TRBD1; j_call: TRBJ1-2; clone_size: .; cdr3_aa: CAWSLTGGAEGYTF; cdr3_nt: TGTGCCTGGAGTTTGACAGGGGGCGCGGAGGGCTACACCTTC
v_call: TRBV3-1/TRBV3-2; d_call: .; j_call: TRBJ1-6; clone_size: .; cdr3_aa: CASSQDGGNSPLHF; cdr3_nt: TGTGCCAGCAGCCAAGATGGCGGGAATTCACCCCTCCACTTT
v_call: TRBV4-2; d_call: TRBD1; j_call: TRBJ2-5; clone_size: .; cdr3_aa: CASSQATRGETQYF; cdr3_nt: TGTGCCAGCAGCCAAGCGACCAGGGGGGAGACCCAGTACTTC